These 21 T cell receptor beta chains were sequenced from one sample in a study of blood T cell repertoires in COVID-19. Profiled with immunoSEQ multiplex PCR; TCRdb holds only in-frame clones, not every one. The repertoire includes 250,000 to 300,000 clones, 75% to 90% of them detected once, and 1.7% sits in the top ten. The sequenced sample consisted of PBMCs or T cells enriched from blood (not recorded which). These receptor sequences come from a middle-aged woman who had recovered from COVID-19.

V and J are TRBV6-4 and TRBJ2-1; tentative D call: TRBD2 (6 bases). V was shortened by 5 bases and J by 8 bases, with 16 bases between the two germline ends. CDR1 MRHNA and CDR2 SNTAGT come from the germline V gene. The CDR3 is 14 residues long. DNA for the CDR3: TGTGCCAGCAGTCCCCTGACGGGAGAGCATGAGCAGTTCTTC. Translated: CASSPLTGEHEQFF.

J is TRBJ2-7 and V is TRBV5-1; TRBD1 aligns across 8 bases. Germline trimming cut 0 bases from V and 6 bases from J; bases unmatched to any gene: 5. The CDR3 extends over 14 amino acids. CDR1 and CDR2 from the germline V gene are SGHRS and YFSETQ. CDR3 loop: CASSLDGQGGEQYF. DNA for the CDR3: TGCGCCAGCAGCTTGGACGGACAGGGAGGCGAGCAGTACTTC.

As concerns this clone: The same CDR3 arises from other DNA sequences in this sample as well. The CDR3 coding sequence is TGTGCCAGCAGCTTAGGGACTAGAGACGAGCAGTACTTC. Translating gives CASSLGTRDEQYF. J is TRBJ2-7 and V is TRBV5-4; 8 bases map to TRBD2. Germline assignment: CDR1 SGHNT and CDR2 YYREEE (reference sequence). The trim removed 2 bases at V and 5 bases at J, leaving 3 bases unmatched. CDR3 length: 13 residues.

The chain recombines TRBV18 with TRBJ1-1; D is perhaps TRBD1 (5 bases). Between the trimmed V and J ends, which lost 4 bases and 5 bases, there was a span of 17 bases. The germline V gene has CDR1 KGHSH and CDR2 LQKENI. The CDR3 consists of 15 residues. CDR3 protein: CASSRTGQRGTEAFF. CDR3 bases: TGTGCCAGCTCACGAACAGGACAACGGGGGACTGAAGCTTTCTTT.

Comments on this clone: The sample has other DNA sequences that encode this CDR3 too. This chain uses TRBV9 with TRBJ1-3, with 8 nucleotides matching TRBD1. The CDR3 length is 18 residues. Germline CDR1 and CDR2: SGDLS and YYNGEE. The trim removed 2 bases at V and 1 base at J, leaving 11 bases unmatched. The CDR3 DNA follows: TGTGCCAGCAGCGTGGGGAGCGGACAGGGTTCGTCTGGAAACACCATATATTTT. This encodes CASSVGSGQGSSGNTIYF.

This chain links TRBV19 with TRBJ1-2; the D gene is possibly TRBD1 (6 bases). From germline, CDR1 is LNHDA and CDR2 SQIVND (reference sequence). The CDR3 has 13 amino acids. V was pared by 4 bases and J by 8 bases, with 14 bases between. The CDR3 here is CASSNHRVGGYTF. In DNA form, the CDR3 reads TGTGCCAGTAGTAACCACAGGGTAGGGGGCTACACCTTC. Drawing the rest from reference TRBV19 and TRBJ1-2, the complete variable domain is DGGITQSPKYLFRKEGQNVTLSCEQNLNHDAMYWYRQDPGQGLRLIYYSQIVNDFQKGDIAEGYSVSREKKESFPLTVTSAQKNPTAFYLCASSNHRVGGYTFGSGTRLTVV.

This chain links TRBV7-8 with TRBJ1-3, with 8 bases fitting TRBD1. The CDR3 has 16 residues. Germline trimming cut 1 base from V and 1 base from J; bases unmatched to any gene: 3. Germline V gene data show CDR1 as SGHVS and CDR2 as FQNEAQ. Here the CDR3 reads CASSLVQGGSGNTIYF. The CDR3 DNA follows: TGTGCCAGCAGCTTAGTACAGGGGGGGTCTGGAAACACCATATATTTT. Complete variable domain (other parts from reference TRBV7-8 and TRBJ1-3): GAGVSQSPRYKVAKRGQDVALRCDPISGHVSLFWYQQALGQGPEFLTYFQNEAQLDKSGLPSDRFFAERPEGSVSTLKIQRTQQEDSAVYLCASSLVQGGSGNTIYFGEGSWLTVV.

This clone was found once. This rearrangement joins TRBV30 to TRBJ2-1, with 14 positions matching TRBD2. V lost 3 bases and J lost 6; bases outside the gene matches: 1. From germline, CDR1 is GTSNPN and CDR2 SVGIG (reference sequence). The CDR3 sequence is 14 residues long. The CDR3 nucleotides read TGTGCCTGGAGCGGACTAGCGGGAGGCAATGAGCAGTTCTTC. This translates into CAWSGLAGGNEQFF. Using reference TRBV30 and TRBJ2-1 for the parts outside the CDR3, the full variable domain is SQTIHQWPATLVQPVGSPLSLECTVEGTSNPNLYWYRQAAGRGLQLLFYSVGIGQISSEVPQNLSASRPQDRQFILSSKKLLLSDSGFYLCAWSGLAGGNEQFFGPGTRLTVL.

The rearrangement joins TRBV2 to TRBJ2-1; D is unresolved. Per germline, CDR1 SNHLY and CDR2 FYNNEI. V lost 4 bases and J 2 bases, leaving 15 bases between the germline ends. CDR3 length: 16 amino acids. The CDR3 is CASSAFSARPYNEQFF. As DNA, the CDR3 is TGTGCCAGCAGTGCTTTCTCCGCGAGGCCCTACAATGAGCAGTTCTTC.

V gene TRBV7-2 combines with J gene TRBJ2-5, with 14 nucleotides matching TRBD2. From germline, CDR1 is SGHTA and CDR2 FQGNSA. Trimming cost V 1 base and J 5 bases; bases outside gene matches: 12. The CDR3 loop spans 19 amino acids. CDR3 sequence reads: CASSLGWVGTSGSRETQYF. The CDR3 DNA is TGTGCCAGCAGCTTAGGTTGGGTCGGGACTAGCGGGAGCCGGGAGACCCAGTACTTC. The full variable domain, its missing parts supplied by reference TRBV7-2 and TRBJ2-5, is GAGVSQSPSNKVTEKGKDVELRCDPISGHTALYWYRQSLGQGLEFLIYFQGNSAPDKSGLPSDRFSAERTGGSVSTLTIQRTQQEDSAVYLCASSLGWVGTSGSRETQYFGPGTRLLVL.

The chain couples TRBV5-1 to TRBJ2-5; TRBD2 matches 11 bases. The J segment lost 1 base and the V segment lost 4 bases, leaving 3 bases of the junction unmatched. Germline-derived CDR1 and CDR2 are SGHRS and YFSETQ. The CDR3 runs to 15 residues. DNA for the CDR3: TGCGCCAGCAGCAGAGGGACTAGCGGCCAAGAGACCCAGTACTTC. Translating gives CASSRGTSGQETQYF.

There are a few counts of this clone. This chain uses TRBV7-2 with TRBJ1-2; maybe TRBD1 (5 bases). Germline V gene data show CDR1 as SGHTA and CDR2 as FQGNSA. The V gene lost 5 bases and the J gene lost 4 bases, with 20 bases spanning the gap. CDR3 length: 16 residues. CDR3 nucleotide sequence: TGTGCCAGCAGCCCATATGGATACGGGGGGGGCTATGGCTACACCTTC. Its protein is CASSPYGYGGGYGYTF.

Written as DNA, the CDR3 is TGTGCCAGCTCATCACGAGTGGGACAGGGCTTCTCTGGAAACACCATATATTTT. This encodes CASSSRVGQGFSGNTIYF. V gene TRBV18 combines with J gene TRBJ1-3; 9 bases are a match to TRBD1. This CDR3 contains 18 residues. V shed 5 bases, J shed 0 bases, and the junction held 11 bases outside the gene matches. The V gene's germline CDR1 is KGHSH and CDR2 LQKENI.

This CDR3 reads CASSSTSGTQTDTQYF. The CDR3 nucleotides are TGTGCCAGCAGTTCCACTAGCGGGACGCAGACAGATACGCAGTATTTT. The V gene is TRBV28, the J gene TRBJ2-3, with 10 bases that match TRBD2. Looked up from germline, CDR1 is MDHEN and CDR2 is SYDVKM. CDR3 length equals 16 residues. V shed 4 bases, J shed 3 bases, and the junction held 7 bases outside the gene matches.

Details on this clone: Different DNA sequences within this sample yield the same CDR3. J is TRBJ1-5 and V is TRBV5-1; TRBD1 aligns across 8 bases. Losses at the gene ends were 5 bases for V and 7 bases for J; bases not matched to a gene: 5. The CDR3 is 13 amino acids. The germline V gene encodes CDR1 SGHRS and CDR2 YFSETQ. CDR3 nucleotide sequence: TGCGCCAGCAGTCTGACAGGGGACCAGCCCCAGCATTTT. Its protein is CASSLTGDQPQHF.

The V and J genes are TRBV5-1 and TRBJ2-2; 7 bases map to TRBD2. This CDR3 comprises 16 residues. The germline CDR1 and CDR2 sequences are SGHRS and YFSETQ. V trimming: 0 bases; J trimming: 0 bases; junction bases outside the gene matches: 2. In DNA form, the CDR3 reads TGCGCCAGCAGCTTGGGTAGCGGGTCGAACACCGGGGAGCTGTTTTTT. Translated, it gives CASSLGSGSNTGELFF. The variable domain in full, completed from reference TRBV5-1 and TRBJ2-2, reads KAGVTQTPRYLIKTRGQQVTLSCSPISGHRSVSWYQQTPGQGLQFLFEYFSETQRNKGNFPGRFSGRQFSNSRSEMNVSTLELGDSALYLCASSLGSGSNTGELFFGEGSRLTVL.

This sequence joins TRBV5-1 and TRBJ2-5; TRBD1 might be the D (6 bases). The CDR3 loop spans 15 amino acids. CDR1 and CDR2 from the germline V gene are SGHRS and YFSETQ. With 1 base removed from V and 1 base from J, the gap between germline ends came to 11 bases. Written as DNA, the CDR3 is TGCGCCAGCAGCTTGTCAGGGGAACTCCAAGAGACCCAGTACTTC. It yields the protein CASSLSGELQETQYF.

The chain couples TRBV5-1 to TRBJ2-5; TRBD2 agrees at 9 bases. The CDR3 has 14 amino acids. Trimming took 7 bases from V and 5 from J; bases not matched to a gene: 9. CDR1 and CDR2 (germline): SGHRS, YFSETQ. The chain's CDR3 is CASGGLAGSETQYF. The DNA for the CDR3 is TGCGCCAGCGGCGGTCTAGCGGGGAGTGAGACCCAGTACTTC.

The V and J genes are TRBV4-1 and TRBJ2-4; D ambiguous. This CDR3 spans 18 amino acids. V was shortened by 1 base and J by 1 base, with 17 bases between the two germline ends. Per germline, CDR1 MGHRA and CDR2 YSYEKL. CDR3 bases: TGCGCCAGCAGCCAAGGGCGGAGCTTCGGTCGCGCCAAAAACATTCAGTACTTC. This encodes CASSQGRSFGRAKNIQYF.

J is TRBJ1-1 and V is TRBV6-5; a weak D match, TRBD1 (6 bases). The length of the CDR3 is 15 residues. The V gene's germline CDR1 is MNHEY and CDR2 SVGAGI. With 6 bases removed from V and 3 bases from J, the gap between germline ends came to 17 bases. CDR3 nucleotide sequence: TGTGCCAGCAGGAAAAAGCGACAGGATTACACTGAAGCTTTCTTT. Residues: CASRKKRQDYTEAFF.

V is TRBV5-1 and J is TRBJ1-4; D is possibly TRBD1 (5 bases). Germline assignment: CDR1 SGHRS and CDR2 YFSETQ. V gave up 7 bases and J gave up 0 bases, with 10 bases separating them. The CDR3 contains 14 residues. CDR3 sequence: CASRTQTTNEKLFF. CDR3 sequence (DNA): TGCGCCAGCCGGACACAGACAACTAATGAAAAACTGTTTTTT.